A selection of T cell receptor beta chains follows, all from one sample in a study of cytomegalovirus exposure and HLA in healthy donors. Here immunoSEQ multiplex PCR was the method, and the copy in TCRdb shows in-frame clones only, minus some. The sample has 150,000 to 200,000 clones, around 75% seen once. The sequenced material came from PBMCs. Every receptor here comes from a woman between 45 and 60 years old in good health and CMV-seronegative. Each CDR3 is given with its conserved first and last residue. A D gene is named only where the DNA matches it firmly. For some rows the clone size is stated as once, few or many, or as a class when expanded; others skip it.

clone_size j_call d_call v_call cdr3_aa cdr3_nt
few TRBJ1-2 TRBD1 TRBV4-2 CASSQNRGGDYGYTF TGTGCCAGCAGCCAGAACAGGGGCGGAGACTATGGCTACACCTTC
few TRBJ2-7 TRBD1 TRBV11-3 CASSVGTGGTYEQYF TGTGCCAGCAGCGTCGGGACAGGAGGAACCTACGAGCAGTACTTC
. TRBJ1-1 . TRBV2 CAAEEGYMNTEAFF TGTGCCGCCGAAGAGGGTTACATGAACACTGAAGCTTTCTTT
. TRBJ2-1 TRBD2 TRBV27 CASSFGAGGRNEQFF TGTGCCAGCAGTTTTGGAGCGGGAGGACGGAATGAGCAGTTCTTC
. TRBJ1-1 TRBD1 TRBV6-1 CASRDRGTEAFF TGTGCCAGCAGAGACAGGGGGACTGAAGCTTTCTTT
. TRBJ2-3 TRBD2 TRBV19 CASTQTSGGYTDTQYF TGTGCCAGTACCCAGACTAGCGGGGGGTACACAGATACGCAGTATTTT
. TRBJ1-1 . TRBV6-5 CASSYEGMRGTEAFF TGTGCCAGCAGTTACGAGGGCATGCGGGGCACTGAAGCTTTCTTT
. TRBJ1-2 . TRBV12-5 CASGLRGGGYTF TGTGCTAGTGGTTTGCGGGGTGGCGGCTACACCTTC
. TRBJ1-2 . TRBV7-9 CASSLAVKGEGYTF TGTGCCAGCAGCTTAGCGGTTAAAGGAGAAGGCTACACCTTC
few TRBJ2-5 TRBD1 TRBV19 CASSPGQVLYQETQYF TGTGCCAGTAGTCCCGGACAGGTTCTCTACCAAGAGACCCAGTACTTC
few TRBJ1-1 . TRBV11-1 CASSLKPTNTEAFF TGTGCCAGCAGCTTAAAGCCGACTAACACTGAAGCTTTCTTT
. TRBJ1-6 TRBD1 TRBV6-1 CASSEASVGTVYSPLHF TGTGCCAGCAGTGAAGCGAGTGTAGGGACAGTTTATTCACCCCTCCACTTT
. TRBJ1-6 TRBD1 TRBV4-1 CASSRIRDRNSPLHF TGCGCCAGCAGCCGAATCCGGGACAGGAATTCACCCCTCCACTTT
few TRBJ1-3 . TRBV6-1 CATRRGPSGDTIYF TGTGCCACTCGGAGGGGACCTTCCGGGGACACCATATATTTT
. TRBJ1-1 TRBD1 TRBV6-1 CASSGVAGTGGTEAFF TGTGCCAGCAGTGGAGTGGCCGGGACAGGGGGCACTGAAGCTTTCTTT
. TRBJ2-7 . TRBV4-1 CASSQDAAVSLSYEQYF TGCGCCAGCAGCCAAGATGCGGCCGTCAGCCTATCCTACGAGCAGTACTTC
. TRBJ1-1 TRBD1 TRBV7-9 CASSSGTAEAFF TGTGCCAGCAGCTCCGGGACAGCTGAAGCTTTCTTT
. TRBJ2-7 TRBD2 TRBV4-1 CASSRTGTSAYEQYF TGCGCCAGCAGCCGTACCGGGACTAGCGCTTACGAGCAGTACTTC
. TRBJ1-6 . TRBV19 CASSASQNSPLHF TGTGCCAGTAGTGCCTCACAGAATTCACCCCTCCACTTT